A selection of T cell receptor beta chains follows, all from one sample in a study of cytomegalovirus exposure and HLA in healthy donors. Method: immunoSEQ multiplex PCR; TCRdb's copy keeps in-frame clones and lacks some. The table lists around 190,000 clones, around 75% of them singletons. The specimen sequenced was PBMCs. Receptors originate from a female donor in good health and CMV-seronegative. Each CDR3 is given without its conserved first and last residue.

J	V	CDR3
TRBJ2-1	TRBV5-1	ASSSSGENTYNEQF
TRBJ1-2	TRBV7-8	ATLPDTINYGYT
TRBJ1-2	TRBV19	ASSAQENYGYT
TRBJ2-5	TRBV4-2	ASSRQGIPRQETQY
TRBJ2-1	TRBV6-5	ASSYSTGGSYNEQF
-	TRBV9	ASSRASGAYEQY
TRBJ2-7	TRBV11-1	ASSDVRGSVTYEQY
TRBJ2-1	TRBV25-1	ASSEGGRVNEQF
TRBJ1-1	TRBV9	ASHPGQGATEAF
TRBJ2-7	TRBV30	AWRGSSYEQY
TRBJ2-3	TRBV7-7	ASSLGDTRTDTQY
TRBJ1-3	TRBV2	ASSDGAGTGNTIY
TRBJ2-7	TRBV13	ASSYSGGAIGEQY
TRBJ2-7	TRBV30	AWGSHGAEQY
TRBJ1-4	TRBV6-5	ASKQNRETNEKLF
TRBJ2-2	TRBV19	ASSIGDTGELF
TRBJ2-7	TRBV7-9	ATGQAKYEQY
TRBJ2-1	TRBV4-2	ASSQVSASGSRGNEQF
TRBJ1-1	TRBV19	ASSILGQGAGNTEAF
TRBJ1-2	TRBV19	ASSTGRGYGYT
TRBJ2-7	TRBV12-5	ASGSGQGAGEQY
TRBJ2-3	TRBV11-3	ASSFRKRGGDTQY
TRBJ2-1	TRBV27	ASGSGLAYNEQF
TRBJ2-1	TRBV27	ASSPRLASNEQF
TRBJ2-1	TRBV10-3	AISERLDNEQF
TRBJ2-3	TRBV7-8	ASSLSAGGADTQY